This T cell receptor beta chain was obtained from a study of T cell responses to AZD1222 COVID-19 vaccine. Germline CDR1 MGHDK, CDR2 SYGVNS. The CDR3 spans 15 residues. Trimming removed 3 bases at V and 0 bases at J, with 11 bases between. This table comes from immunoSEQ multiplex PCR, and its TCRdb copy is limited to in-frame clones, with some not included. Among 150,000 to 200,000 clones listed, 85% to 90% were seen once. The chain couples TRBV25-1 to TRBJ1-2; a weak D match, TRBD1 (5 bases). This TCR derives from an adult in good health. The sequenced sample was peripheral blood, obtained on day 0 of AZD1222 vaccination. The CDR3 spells CASSDSGGANYGYTF. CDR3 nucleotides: TGTGCCAGCAGTGACTCCGGGGGTGCTAACTATGGCTACACCTTC.